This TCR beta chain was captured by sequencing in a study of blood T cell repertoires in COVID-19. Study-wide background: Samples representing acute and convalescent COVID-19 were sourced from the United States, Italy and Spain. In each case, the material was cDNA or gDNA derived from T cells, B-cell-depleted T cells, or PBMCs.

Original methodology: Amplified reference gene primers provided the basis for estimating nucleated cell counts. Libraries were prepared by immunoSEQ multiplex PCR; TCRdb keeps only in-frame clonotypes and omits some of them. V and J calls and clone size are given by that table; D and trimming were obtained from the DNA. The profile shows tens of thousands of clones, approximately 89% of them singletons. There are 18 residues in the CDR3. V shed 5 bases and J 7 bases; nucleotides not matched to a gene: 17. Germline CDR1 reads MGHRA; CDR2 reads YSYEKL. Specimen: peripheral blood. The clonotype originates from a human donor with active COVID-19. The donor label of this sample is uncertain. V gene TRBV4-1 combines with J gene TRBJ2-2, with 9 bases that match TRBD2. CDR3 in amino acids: CASSYVHRGGAAGGELFF. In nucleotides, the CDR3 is TGCGCCAGCAGCTACGTTCATCGCGGGGGGGCCGCGGGCGGGGAGCTGTTTTTT.